What follows are 24 T cell receptor beta chains derived from one specimen sequenced in a study of T cells in Graves' hyperthyroidism and ophthalmopathy. What was amplified from RNA transcripts were TCR beta CDR3 regions. The TCR CDR3 was amplified in a first-round RT-PCR using the HTBI primer set. From the multiplex PCR reads, TCRdb called clonotypes with MiXCR, one entry per CDR3 protein. This table has fewer than 550,000 distinct CDR3 sequences, about 24% appearing once. Material: blood. These TCRs come from a young woman with Graves' ophthalmopathy.

At least ten counts were recorded for this clonotype. The chain has TRBV20-1 and TRBJ2-7; 8 bases agree with TRBD2. J gave up 2 bases and V 2 bases, and 8 bases lay outside the gene matches. Germline CDR1 reads DFQATT; CDR2 reads SNEGSKA (reference sequence). This CDR3 region has 15 residues. CDR3 nucleotide sequence: TGCAGTGCTAGACCTCAAACAGCGGGGGCCTACGAGCAGTACTTC. Protein: CSARPQTAGAYEQYF.

The rearrangement links TRBV27 to TRBJ1-2; D is perhaps TRBD1 (6 bases). CDR1 MNHEY and CDR2 SMNVEV come from the germline V gene (reference sequence). The CDR3 is 14 residues long. Trimming cost V 3 bases and J 3 bases, with 11 bases left between them. The CDR3 here is CASSFTRGDYGYTF. CDR3 nucleotide sequence: TGTGCCAGCAGTTTTACCAGGGGCGACTATGGCTACACCTTC.

Ten or more counts support this clonotype. V gene TRBV20-1 combines with J gene TRBJ1-3; the match to TRBD1 covers 9 bases. The CDR3 contains 14 residues. The trim removed 3 bases at V and 4 bases at J, leaving 4 bases unmatched. In germline, CDR1 is DFQATT, CDR2 SNEGSKA (reference sequence). In nucleotides, the CDR3 is TGCAGTGCTAGCAGGGGACAGGGAGGAAACACCATATATTTT. It translates to CSASRGQGGNTIYF.

This clonotype was seen more than once but under ten times. The chain is built from TRBV6-1 and TRBJ1-2, with D possibly being TRBD1 (6 bases). Trimming removed 6 bases from V and 9 bases from J, with 26 bases in between. Germline V gene sequence: CDR1 MNHNS, CDR2 SASEGT. The CDR3 runs to 16 residues. CDR3 residues: CASRRIKDSGNYRYTF. The CDR3 nucleotides are TGTGCCAGCAGACGGATAAAGGACAGCGGCAATTATCGCTACACCTTC.

This chain connects TRBV7-8 to TRBJ2-5; the D is unclear. The V gene's germline CDR1 is SGHVS and CDR2 FQNEAQ. Trimming left V 6 bases short and J 2 bases short, with 7 bases between. CDR3 length: 12 residues. CDR3 DNA sequence: TGTGCCAGCAGACCTGGTCAAGAGACCCAGTACTTC. This sequence encodes CASRPGQETQYF.

The rearrangement uses TRBV7-3 and TRBJ2-1; D is undetermined. The ends were cut back, 2 bases at V and 5 bases at J, with 10 bases in the middle. The CDR3 is 14 residues long. The germline V gene has CDR1 SGHTA and CDR2 FQGTGA. The CDR3 bases are TGTGCCAGCAGCTTACTCGCGGAAGACAATGAGCAGTTCTTC. Its translation: CASSLLAEDNEQFF.

This clonotype was observed many times. The rearrangement joins TRBV10-3 to TRBJ1-6; 8 bases agree with TRBD1. The V gene end was trimmed by 3 bases and the J gene end by 10 bases; junction bases not matched to a gene: 11. This CDR3 has 16 residues. CDR1 is ENHRY and CDR2 is SYGVKD in the germline V gene. The CDR3 sequence: CAISDSGQGDSSPLHF. CDR3 nucleotide sequence: TGTGCCATCAGTGATTCCGGACAGGGAGATAGCTCACCCCTCCACTTT.

Ten or more counts support this clonotype. The missing conserved phenylalanine or tryptophan at the end of this CDR3 makes a read error likely. The chain couples TRBV12-3 or TRBV12-4 to TRBJ2-2; no firm D call. This CDR3 spans 16 amino acids. The ends were cut back, 2 bases at V and 4 bases at J, with 14 bases in the middle. The CDR3, as DNA: TGTGCCAGCAGTTTACTCAAGACCGGTAGCACCGGGGAGCTGTTTTAT. Its translation: CASSLLKTGSTGELFY.

V is TRBV12-3 or TRBV12-4 and J is TRBJ1-2, with a possible D match to TRBD1 (5 bases). Trimming pared 3 bases from V and 6 bases from J, leaving 11 bases between. This CDR3 contains 13 residues. The CDR3 coding sequence is TGTGCCAGCAGTTTTTCGGGGGTCCATGGCTACACCTTC. Amino acid sequence: CASSFSGVHGYTF.

This clonotype was seen ten or more times. This chain links TRBV15 with TRBJ1-5; no clear D. Germline CDR1 LNHNV, CDR2 YYDKDF (reference sequence). Trimming left V 0 bases short and J 4 bases short, with 7 bases between. The length of the CDR3 is 14 residues. In DNA form, the CDR3 reads TGTGCCACCAGCAGAGAGACGGAAAATCAGCCCCAGCATTTT. Residues: CATSRETENQPQHF. Based on the CDR3 plus reference TRBV15 and TRBJ1-5, the full variable domain is DAMVIQNPRYQVTQFGKPVTLSCSQTLNHNVMYWYQQKSSQAPKLLFHYYDKDFNNEADTPDNFQSRRPNTSFCFLDIRSPGLGDTAMYLCATSRETENQPQHFGDGTRLSIL.

This clonotype showed up many times. V and J are TRBV18 and TRBJ2-5; unclear D gene. Germline V lookup: CDR1 KGHSH, CDR2 LQKENI. Trimming stripped 0 bases from V and 1 base from J, with 9 bases between. CDR3 length: 15 amino acids. The CDR3 loop is CASSPPSLSQETQYF. The DNA of the CDR3 is TGTGCCAGCTCACCACCGAGTCTCAGCCAAGAGACCCAGTACTTC.

This clonotype turned up a few times. This chain links TRBV13 with TRBJ2-5, with TRBD2 matching over 13 bases. With V trimmed by 5 bases and J by 2 bases, 8 bases remained unmatched. CDR3 length: 17 amino acids. The germline V gene has CDR1 PRHDT and CDR2 FYEKMQ (reference sequence). CDR3 DNA: TGTGCCAGCAGCGCCCGACTAGCGGGGGGACCACAAGAGACCCAGTACTTC. Protein: CASSARLAGGPQETQYF.

This clonotype appeared many times. The CDR3 here is CASRDPVGETQYF. The CDR3 nucleotides read TGTGCCAGCCGGGACCCCGTGGGGGAGACCCAGTACTTC. The chain recombines TRBV28 with TRBJ2-5; D assignment may be TRBD1 or TRBD2 (5 bases each). The V and J ends lost 8 bases and 5 bases respectively, with 15 bases between them. CDR1 MDHEN and CDR2 SYDVKM come from the germline V gene. There are 13 residues in the CDR3.

This clonotype was recorded at least ten times. The chain couples TRBV2 to TRBJ2-7, with 8 bases lining up with TRBD1. CDR1 and CDR2 from the germline V gene are SNHLY and FYNNEI. J lost 3 bases, V lost 6 bases, and 10 bases had no gene match. The CDR3 spans 15 residues. DNA of the CDR3: TGTGCCAGCAGGCGGGACAGGAGGAAGGACTACGAGCAGTACTTC. It encodes CASRRDRRKDYEQYF.

This clonotype was counted at least ten times. The rearrangement uses TRBV11-1 and TRBJ1-2; D remains unclear. This CDR3 is 15 amino acids long. CDR1 and CDR2 from the germline V gene are SGHAT and FQDESV (reference sequence). V lost 5 bases, J lost 2 bases, and 15 bases lay in between. The CDR3 region is CASSHNYPKNYGYTF. The CDR3 nucleotides read TGTGCCAGCAGCCATAATTACCCGAAAAACTATGGCTACACCTTC.

This clonotype has at least ten counts. The chain links TRBV20-1 to TRBJ1-2; possibly TRBD1 for D (6 bases). The CDR3 contains 13 residues. Germline CDR1 is DFQATT and CDR2 is SNEGSKA (reference sequence). V shed 4 bases and J shed 8 bases, with 17 bases lying between them. The CDR3 DNA reads as TGCAGTGCTACCATTTTAGGGGGAGAGGGCTACACCTTC. This codes for CSATILGGEGYTF.

Many counts were recorded for this clonotype. J is TRBJ1-2 and V is TRBV20-1; TRBD1 aligns across 11 bases. Trimming removed 0 bases from V and 1 base from J; junction bases left unmatched: 4. CDR3 length equals 16 residues. Germline V lookup: CDR1 DFQATT, CDR2 SNEGSKA (reference sequence). The CDR3 loop reads CSARDPGQGVNYGYTF. The CDR3 nucleotides are TGCAGTGCTAGAGACCCGGGACAGGGGGTTAACTATGGCTACACCTTC.

V is TRBV12-3 or TRBV12-4 and J is TRBJ1-5; tentatively, D is TRBD1 (5 bases). V lost 4 bases to trimming and J lost 3 bases, with 10 bases between them. The CDR3 is 14 amino acids. The CDR3 bases are TGTGCCAGCAGTTCCAGACAGTACAATCAGCCCCAGCATTTT. It is translated as CASSSRQYNQPQHF.

V is TRBV12-3 or TRBV12-4 and J is TRBJ2-5; 7 bases match TRBD1. The CDR3 runs to 16 residues. After removal of 4 bases from V and 0 bases from J, the junction contained 8 bases not matched to a gene. CDR3: CASSSDRVGYQETQYF. DNA of the CDR3: TGTGCCAGCAGTTCCGACAGGGTGGGGTACCAAGAGACCCAGTACTTC.

Only a few counts were recorded for this clonotype. This may arise from a read error, as a much more abundant clone is one base away. The chain has TRBV5-1 and TRBJ1-1, with unresolved D. Germline V lookup: CDR1 SGHRS, CDR2 YFSETQ. This CDR3 spans 13 amino acids. This CDR3 is CASSPLDGNEACF. The DNA for the CDR3 is TGCGCCAGCAGCCCCTTAGACGGTAATGAAGCTTGCTTT.

This clonotype has a handful of counts. This chain joins TRBV20-1 and TRBJ1-1; maybe TRBD1 (6 bases). The ends were cut back, 3 bases at V and 0 bases at J, with 11 bases in the middle. CDR1 is DFQATT, CDR2 SNEGSKA, per germline (reference sequence). This CDR3 has 14 residues. The CDR3: CSASLGHLNTEAFF. CDR3 nucleotide sequence: TGCAGTGCTAGTCTGGGACATCTGAACACTGAAGCTTTCTTT.

This clonotype was seen ten or more times. V and J are TRBV7-9 and TRBJ2-4; a weak D match, TRBD2 (7 bases). With 3 bases removed from V and 0 bases from J, the gap between germline ends came to 12 bases. Germline CDR1 and CDR2: SEHNR and FQNEAQ (reference sequence). This CDR3 has 16 amino acids. Here the CDR3 reads CASSLYGGLAKNIQYF. CDR3 DNA: TGTGCCAGCAGCTTGTACGGGGGGCTAGCCAAAAACATTCAGTACTTC.

This chain uses TRBV11-2 with TRBJ2-7; 7 bases align to TRBD1. The CDR3 totals 15 residues. Trimming cost V 4 bases and J 5 bases; bases outside gene matches: 11. CDR1 SGHAT and CDR2 FQNNGV come from the germline V gene. CDR3: CASSSNPTGWDEQYF. The CDR3 DNA follows: TGTGCCAGCAGCTCCAACCCGACAGGGTGGGACGAGCAGTACTTC.

This clonotype has ten or more counts. V and J are TRBV12-3 or TRBV12-4 and TRBJ2-2, with a tentative D call TRBD1 (5 bases). V was shortened by 3 bases and J by 4 bases, with 9 bases between the two germline ends. The CDR3 sequence is 14 residues long. CDR3 nucleotides: TGTGCCAGCAGTTTCCAGGGTCCCACCGGGGAGCTGTTTTTT. This gives the protein CASSFQGPTGELFF.